This T cell receptor beta chain was retrieved from a study of T cell responses to AZD1222 COVID-19 vaccine. The V gene lost 3 bases and the J gene lost 4 bases, with 6 bases spanning the gap. Germline values: CDR1 WNHNN, CDR2 SYGVQD (reference sequence). The CDR3 consists of 13 residues. The method was immunoSEQ multiplex PCR; TCRdb's version includes in-frame clones alone and lacks a portion of them. The sample consists of more than 60,000 clones, around 86% of them appearing once. Sample: peripheral blood, taken 28 days after the second AZD1222 dose. This sequence originates from an adult who received the AZD1222 COVID-19 vaccine. The chain employs TRBV10-1 and TRBJ1-4; no clear D. The CDR3 loop is CASSERLNEKLFF. In DNA, the CDR3 is TGCGCCAGCAGTGAACGGCTTAATGAAAAACTGTTTTTT.